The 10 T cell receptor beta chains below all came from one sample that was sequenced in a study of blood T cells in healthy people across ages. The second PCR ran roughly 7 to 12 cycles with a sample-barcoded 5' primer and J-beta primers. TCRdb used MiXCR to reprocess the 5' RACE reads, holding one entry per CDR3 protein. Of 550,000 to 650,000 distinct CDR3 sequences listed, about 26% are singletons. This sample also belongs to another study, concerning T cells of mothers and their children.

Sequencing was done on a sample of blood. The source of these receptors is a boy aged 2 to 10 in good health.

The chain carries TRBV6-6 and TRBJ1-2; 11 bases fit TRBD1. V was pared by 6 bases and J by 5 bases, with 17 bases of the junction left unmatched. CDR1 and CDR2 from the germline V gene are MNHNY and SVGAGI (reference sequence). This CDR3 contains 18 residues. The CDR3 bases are TGTGCCAGCAGAAACCGGCCTTTACCGGGACAGGGGGAGTATGGCTACACCTTC. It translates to CASRNRPLPGQGEYGYTF.

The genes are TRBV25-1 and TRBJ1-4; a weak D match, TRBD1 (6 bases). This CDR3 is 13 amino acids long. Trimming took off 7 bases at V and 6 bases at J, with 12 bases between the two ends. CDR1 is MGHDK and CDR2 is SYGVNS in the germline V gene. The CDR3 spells CASMGGAHEKLFF. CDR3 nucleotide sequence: TGTGCCAGCATGGGGGGGGCACATGAAAAACTGTTTTTT.

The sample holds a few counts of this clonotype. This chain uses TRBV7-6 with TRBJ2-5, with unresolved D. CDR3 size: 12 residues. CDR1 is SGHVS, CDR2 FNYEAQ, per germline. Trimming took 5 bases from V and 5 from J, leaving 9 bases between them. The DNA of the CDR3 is TGTGCCAGCAGCCTGTCTTTTGAGACCCAGTACTTC. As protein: CASSLSFETQYF.

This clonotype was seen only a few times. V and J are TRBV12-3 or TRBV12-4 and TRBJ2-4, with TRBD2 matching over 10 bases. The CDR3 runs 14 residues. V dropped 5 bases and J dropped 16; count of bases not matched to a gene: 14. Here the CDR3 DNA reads TGTGCCAGCAGTCCCGTCGGAGCGGGGGGGTTCCAATACTTC. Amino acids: CASSPVGAGGFQYF.

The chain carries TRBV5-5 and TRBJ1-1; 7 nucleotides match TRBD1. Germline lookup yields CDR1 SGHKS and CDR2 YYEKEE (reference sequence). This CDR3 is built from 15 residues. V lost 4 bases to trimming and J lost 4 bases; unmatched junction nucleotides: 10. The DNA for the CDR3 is TGTGCCAGCAGCCAAAATGACAGGGAGGGCACTGAAGCTTTCTTT. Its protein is CASSQNDREGTEAFF. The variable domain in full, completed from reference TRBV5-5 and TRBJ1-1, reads DAGVTQSPTHLIKTRGQQVTLRCSPISGHKSVSWYQQVLGQGPQFIFQYYEKEERGRGNFPDRFSARQFPNYSSELNVNALLLGDSALYLCASSQNDREGTEAFFGQGTRLTVV.

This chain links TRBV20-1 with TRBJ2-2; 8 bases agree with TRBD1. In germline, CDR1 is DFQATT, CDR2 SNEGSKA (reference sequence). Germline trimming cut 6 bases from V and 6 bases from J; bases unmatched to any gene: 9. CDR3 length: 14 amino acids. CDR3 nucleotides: TGCAGTGCCCCCGACAGGGGCGGATCCGGGGAGCTGTTTTTT. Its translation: CSAPDRGGSGELFF.

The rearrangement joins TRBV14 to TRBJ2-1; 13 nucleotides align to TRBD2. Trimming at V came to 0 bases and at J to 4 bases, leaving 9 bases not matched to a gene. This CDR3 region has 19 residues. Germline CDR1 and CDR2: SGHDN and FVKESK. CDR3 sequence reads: CASSQERGRLAGGYNEQFF. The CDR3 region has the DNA TGTGCCAGCAGCCAAGAACGGGGGCGACTAGCGGGAGGTTACAATGAGCAGTTCTTC.

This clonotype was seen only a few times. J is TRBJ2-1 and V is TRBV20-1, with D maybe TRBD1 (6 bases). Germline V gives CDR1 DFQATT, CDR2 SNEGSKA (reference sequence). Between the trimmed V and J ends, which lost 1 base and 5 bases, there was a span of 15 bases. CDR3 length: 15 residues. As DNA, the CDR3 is TGCAGTGCTAGAGTTGTAGCGACAGGACACAATGAGCAGTTCTTC. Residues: CSARVVATGHNEQFF.

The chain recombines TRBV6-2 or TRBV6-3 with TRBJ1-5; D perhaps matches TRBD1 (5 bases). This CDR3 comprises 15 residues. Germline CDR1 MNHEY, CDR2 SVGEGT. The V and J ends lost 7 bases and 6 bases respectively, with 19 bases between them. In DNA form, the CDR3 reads TGTGCCAGCAACTCCAGGGCCCTCCTTGGTCAGCCCCAGCATTTT. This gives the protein CASNSRALLGQPQHF.

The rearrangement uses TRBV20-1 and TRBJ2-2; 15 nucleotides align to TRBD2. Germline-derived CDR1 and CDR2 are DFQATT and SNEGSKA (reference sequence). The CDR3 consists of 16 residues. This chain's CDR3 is CSVAGTSGRSTGELFF. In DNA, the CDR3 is TGCAGCGTTGCCGGGACTAGCGGGAGGTCAACCGGGGAGCTGTTTTTT.